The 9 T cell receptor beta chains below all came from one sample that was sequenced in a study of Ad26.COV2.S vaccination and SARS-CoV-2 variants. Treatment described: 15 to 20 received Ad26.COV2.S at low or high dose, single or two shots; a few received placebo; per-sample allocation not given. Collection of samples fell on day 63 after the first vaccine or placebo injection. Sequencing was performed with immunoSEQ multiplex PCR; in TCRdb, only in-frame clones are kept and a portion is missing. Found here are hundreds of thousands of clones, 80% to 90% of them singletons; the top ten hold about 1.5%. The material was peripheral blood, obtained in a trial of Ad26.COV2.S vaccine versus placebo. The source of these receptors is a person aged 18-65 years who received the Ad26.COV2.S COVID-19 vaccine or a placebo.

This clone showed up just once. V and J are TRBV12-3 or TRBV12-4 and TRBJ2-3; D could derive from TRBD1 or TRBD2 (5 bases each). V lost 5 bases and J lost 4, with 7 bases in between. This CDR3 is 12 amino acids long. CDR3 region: CASSKGPDTQYF. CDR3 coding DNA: TGTGCCAGCAGTAAGGGACCAGATACGCAGTATTTT.

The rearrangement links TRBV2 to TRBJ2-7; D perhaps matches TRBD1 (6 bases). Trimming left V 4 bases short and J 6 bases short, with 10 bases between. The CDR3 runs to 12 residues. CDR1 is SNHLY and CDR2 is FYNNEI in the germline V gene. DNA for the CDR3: TGTGCCAGCAGTGGGCAGGGGATCGAGCAGTACTTC. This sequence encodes CASSGQGIEQYF. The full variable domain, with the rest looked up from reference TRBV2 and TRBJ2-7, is EPEVTQTPSHQVTQMGQEVILRCVPISNHLYFYWYRQILGQKVEFLVSFYNNEISEKSEIFDDQFSVERPDGSNFTLKIRSTKLEDSAMYFCASSGQGIEQYFGPGTRLTVT.

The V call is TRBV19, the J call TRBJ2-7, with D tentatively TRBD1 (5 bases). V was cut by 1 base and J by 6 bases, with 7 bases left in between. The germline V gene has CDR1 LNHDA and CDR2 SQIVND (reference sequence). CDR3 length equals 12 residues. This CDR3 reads CASSIGRGEQYF. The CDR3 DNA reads TGTGCCAGTAGTATAGGAAGGGGCGAGCAGTACTTC.

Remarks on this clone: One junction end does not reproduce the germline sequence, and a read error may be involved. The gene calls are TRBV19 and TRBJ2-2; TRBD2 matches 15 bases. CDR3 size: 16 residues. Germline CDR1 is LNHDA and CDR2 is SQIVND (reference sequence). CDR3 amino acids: CASSMGLAGGTRELFF. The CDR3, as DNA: TGTGCCAGTAGTATGGGACTAGCGGGAGGCACCCGGGAGCTGTTTTTT.

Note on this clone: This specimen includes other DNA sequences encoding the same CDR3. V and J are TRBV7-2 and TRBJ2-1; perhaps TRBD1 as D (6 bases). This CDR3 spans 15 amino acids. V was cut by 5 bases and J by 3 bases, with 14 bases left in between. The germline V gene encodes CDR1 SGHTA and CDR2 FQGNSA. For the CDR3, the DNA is TGTGCCAGCAGCCTAGTGCAGGGGAGCTACAATGAGCAGTTCTTC. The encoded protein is CASSLVQGSYNEQFF.

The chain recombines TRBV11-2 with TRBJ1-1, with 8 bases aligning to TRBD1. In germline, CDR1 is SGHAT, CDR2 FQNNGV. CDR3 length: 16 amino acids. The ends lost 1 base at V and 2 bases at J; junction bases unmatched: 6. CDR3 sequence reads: CASSLVTGVVNTEAFF. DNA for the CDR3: TGTGCCAGCAGCTTAGTGACAGGGGTGGTAAACACTGAAGCTTTCTTT.

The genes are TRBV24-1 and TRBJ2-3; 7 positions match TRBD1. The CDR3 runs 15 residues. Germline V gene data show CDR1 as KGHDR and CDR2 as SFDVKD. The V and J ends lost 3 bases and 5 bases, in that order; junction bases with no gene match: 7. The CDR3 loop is CATSDAGTVQDTQYF. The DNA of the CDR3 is TGTGCCACCAGTGATGCCGGGACAGTTCAAGATACGCAGTATTTT.

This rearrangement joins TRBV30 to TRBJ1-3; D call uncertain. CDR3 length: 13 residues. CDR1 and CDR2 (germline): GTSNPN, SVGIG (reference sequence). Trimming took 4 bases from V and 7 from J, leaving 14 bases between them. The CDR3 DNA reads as TGTGCCTGGAAACCCCTGCCGCGGAACACCATATATTTT. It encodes CAWKPLPRNTIYF.

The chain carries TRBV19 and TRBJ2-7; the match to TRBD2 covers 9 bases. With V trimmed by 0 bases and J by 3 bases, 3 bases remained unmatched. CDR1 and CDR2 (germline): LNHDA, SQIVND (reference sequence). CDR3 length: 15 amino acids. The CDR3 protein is CASSIDNSGSYEQYF. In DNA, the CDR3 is TGTGCCAGTAGTATAGATAATAGCGGGAGCTACGAGCAGTACTTC.